This T cell receptor beta chain was profiled in a study of beta chain features in type 1 diabetes. Overall study results and limits: Insertions at VDJ junctions were less frequent in type 1 diabetes patients. These patients also deleted more nucleotides at the same junctions. Patients showed naive, central memory and Treg TCRB repertoires that appeared more similar than those of healthy donors.

This CDR3 comprises 12 residues. Germline CDR1 MNHEY, CDR2 SVGAGI. Trimming stripped 11 bases from V and 11 bases from J, with 19 bases between. Expressed TCRB transcripts were sequenced because the isolated RNA had all been reverse transcribed beforehand. Assay used: immunoSEQ multiplex PCR; TCRdb lists only in-frame clones, some missing. The sample includes 110,000 or so clones, less than 40% of them seen just once. This clone came up a few times. No antigen is known for it. Purity above 95% was achieved in all sorted populations. Sequenced: stem cell memory CD4+ T cells from blood. This TCR was sampled from a woman aged 18-29 years in good health. The chain carries TRBV6-5 and TRBJ1-5; D may be TRBD1 (5 bases). The CDR3 DNA reads as TGTGCCGCGGGGCCAGGAATCGTTACCCAGCATTTT. This translates into CAAGPGIVTQHF.